This T cell receptor beta chain was captured in a study of T cell repertoires in cytomegalovirus infection. Study information: Indications came from public TCR beta signatures; they pointed to CMV infection and to a matching HLA type.

The CDR3 sequence is 15 residues long. Germline-derived CDR1 and CDR2 are SEHNR and FQNEAQ (reference sequence). The V gene lost 1 base and the J gene lost 3 bases, with 13 bases spanning the gap. From the reads, TCRdb called clonotypes with MiXCR, one entry per CDR3 protein. The sample has about 830,000 distinct CDR3 sequences; less than 35% are singletons. The table lists this clonotype with a few counts. Its specificity is unknown. Sequenced here: cultured CD8+ T cells from PBMCs, sampled from culture after CMV antigen stimulation. This chain links TRBV7-9 with TRBJ2-7; D possibly corresponds to TRBD2 (5 bases). The clonotype was recovered from a human donor in good health (CMV status not recorded). Some clones in this sample may be carry-over from other donors' samples. The CDR3 is CASSLVEGSLYEQYF. CDR3 DNA: TGTGCCAGCAGCTTAGTAGAGGGAAGTCTCTACGAGCAGTACTTC.